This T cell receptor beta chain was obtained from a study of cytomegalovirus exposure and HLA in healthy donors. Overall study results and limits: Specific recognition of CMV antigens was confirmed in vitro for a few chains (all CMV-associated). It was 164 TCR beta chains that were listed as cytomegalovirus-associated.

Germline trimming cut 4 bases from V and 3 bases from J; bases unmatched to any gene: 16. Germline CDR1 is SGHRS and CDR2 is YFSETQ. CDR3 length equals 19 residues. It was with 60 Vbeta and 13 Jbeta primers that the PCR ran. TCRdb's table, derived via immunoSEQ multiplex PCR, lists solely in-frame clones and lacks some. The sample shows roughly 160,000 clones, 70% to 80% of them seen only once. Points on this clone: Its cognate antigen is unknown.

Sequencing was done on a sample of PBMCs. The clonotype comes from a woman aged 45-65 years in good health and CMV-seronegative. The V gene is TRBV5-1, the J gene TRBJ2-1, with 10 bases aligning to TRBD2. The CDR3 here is CASSRTDWSGGEYYNEQFF. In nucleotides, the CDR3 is TGCGCCAGCAGCCGTACGGACTGGAGCGGGGGGGAGTACTACAATGAGCAGTTCTTC.